Below are 8 T cell receptor beta chains sequenced from a single sample in a study of T-cell reconstitution after alpha-beta-depleted transplantation in children. Unique molecular identifiers were used in preparing the TCRbeta library. TCRdb called the PCR reads again in MiXCR, with one record for every CDR3 protein. The sample records hundreds of thousands of distinct CDR3 sequences, 16% being singletons. The sequences come from PBMCs from the stem cell graft donor, collected from the stem cell graft. All receptors come from a human donor who donated a stem cell graft to a child with acute myeloid leukemia.

The chain recombines TRBV20-1 with TRBJ2-7; 9 bases line up with TRBD1. Trimming took 3 bases from V and 13 from J; bases not matched to a gene: 13. The CDR3 runs 13 residues. Germline V gene lookup returns CDR1 DFQATT and CDR2 SNEGSKA (reference sequence). The CDR3 DNA follows: TGCAGTGCTAGTTTTCCGGACAGGGGTGTGCATTACTTC. This codes for CSASFPDRGVHYF.

This clonotype showed up many times. J is TRBJ2-7 and V is TRBV20-1; a possible D gene is TRBD1 (6 bases). The V gene lost 3 bases and the J gene lost 2 bases, with 8 bases spanning the gap. This CDR3 region has 12 residues. Germline CDR1 is DFQATT and CDR2 is SNEGSKA (reference sequence). As DNA, the CDR3 is TGCAGTGCTAGTGGGGACACCTACGAGCAGTACTTC. The encoded protein is CSASGDTYEQYF.

V and J are TRBV7-9 and TRBJ1-1; D is uncertain. The CDR3 spans 14 residues. The germline V and J ends were trimmed by 5 bases and 5 bases, with 15 bases remaining between them. Germline CDR1 is SEHNR and CDR2 is FQNEAQ (reference sequence). CDR3 sequence reads: CASSQGIRDTEAFF. The CDR3 nucleotides are TGTGCCAGCAGCCAAGGTATCCGGGATACTGAAGCTTTCTTT. The full variable domain, with the rest looked up from reference TRBV7-9 and TRBJ1-1, is DTGVSQNPRHKITKRGQNVTFRCDPISEHNRLYWYRQTLGQGPEFLTYFQNEAQLEKSRLLSDRFSAERPKGSFSTLEIQRTEQGDSAMYLCASSQGIRDTEAFFGQGTRLTVV.

The chain uses TRBV20-1 and TRBJ2-7; 9 nucleotides line up with TRBD1. The CDR3 loop spans 14 amino acids. CDR1 is DFQATT, CDR2 SNEGSKA, per germline (reference sequence). V trimming: 5 bases; J trimming: 2 bases; junction bases outside the gene matches: 7. This chain's CDR3 is CSAGGDRDTYEQYF. The CDR3, as DNA: TGCAGTGCTGGAGGGGACAGGGATACCTACGAGCAGTACTTC.

This clonotype occurred many times. V is TRBV20-1 and J is TRBJ1-2; D uncertain. The CDR3 contains 13 residues. CDR1 is DFQATT, CDR2 SNEGSKA, per germline (reference sequence). Trimming shortened V by 0 bases and J by 8 bases, and 13 bases separated the two germline ends. The CDR3, as DNA: TGCAGTGCTAGAGATCGAGACCTTGAGGGCTACACCTTC. It specifies CSARDRDLEGYTF.

This clonotype appeared many times. The V gene is TRBV7-2, the J gene TRBJ2-1, with D tentatively TRBD2 (6 bases). The CDR3 spans 16 residues. Trimming pared 6 bases from V and 0 bases from J, leaving 15 bases between. The germline V gene encodes CDR1 SGHTA and CDR2 FQGNSA. CDR3 amino acids: CASSRRGTSSYNEQFF. The CDR3 DNA is TGTGCCAGCAGTCGGAGGGGCACGAGCTCCTACAATGAGCAGTTCTTC. Based on the CDR3 plus reference TRBV7-2 and TRBJ2-1, the full variable domain is GAGVSQSPSNKVTEKGKDVELRCDPISGHTALYWYRQSLGQGLEFLIYFQGNSAPDKSGLPSDRFSAERTGGSVSTLTIQRTQQEDSAVYLCASSRRGTSSYNEQFFGPGTRLTVL.

This clonotype has a handful of counts. The V call is TRBV7-9, the J call TRBJ2-3; D may correspond to TRBD1 or TRBD2 (5 bases each). CDR1 SEHNR and CDR2 FQNEAQ come from the germline V gene (reference sequence). The V and J ends lost 7 bases and 4 bases respectively, with 9 bases between them. The CDR3 spans 12 residues. CDR3: CASMRGADTQYF. The CDR3 coding sequence is TGTGCCAGCATGAGGGGCGCAGATACGCAGTATTTT.

In its sample, this clonotype was seen many times. The V call is TRBV12-3 or TRBV12-4, the J call TRBJ1-5, with no clear D. There are 14 residues in the CDR3. V lost 4 bases, J lost 11 bases, and 18 bases lay in between. The CDR3 DNA reads as TGTGCCAGCAGTTCATTAGTGCCCGGGTTGGCCCAGCATTTT. Translated, it gives CASSSLVPGLAQHF.